This is a list of T cell receptor beta chains from one sample in a study of shared clonotypes between healthy human individuals. The method was immunoSEQ multiplex PCR; TCRdb's version includes in-frame clones alone and lacks a portion of them. The sample has 1.6 million or so clones; about 98.5% are singletons. What was sequenced was naive CD4+ T cells sorted from blood. These TCRs come from a man under 40 in good health. Both conserved end residues are trimmed from each CDR3. Only some rows state a clone size, as once, few, many or a class for expanded clones.

v_gene: TRBV29-1; abundance: NA; j_gene: TRBJ2-3; CDR3aa: SAWGGTDTQY
v_gene: TRBV5-1; abundance: once; j_gene: TRBJ2-2; CDR3aa: ASSLWAPGQGYTGELF
v_gene: TRBV21-1; abundance: NA; j_gene: TRBJ1-5; CDR3aa: ASSKVQARRDDSNQPQH
v_gene: TRBV5-1; abundance: NA; j_gene: TRBJ2-1; CDR3aa: ASSLAAGLASYNEQF
v_gene: TRBV11-2; abundance: NA; j_gene: TRBJ2-3; CDR3aa: ASSLTGTSGRAQY
v_gene: TRBV28; abundance: NA; j_gene: TRBJ2-3; CDR3aa: ASSLPPADTQY
v_gene: TRBV27; abundance: once; j_gene: TRBJ2-1; CDR3aa: ASSLLGQLVNEQF
v_gene: TRBV15; abundance: NA; j_gene: TRBJ2-1; CDR3aa: ATSRDGSPF
v_gene: TRBV7-3; abundance: NA; j_gene: TRBJ2-7; CDR3aa: ASSLTGSDRGLNEQY
v_gene: TRBV6-1; abundance: NA; j_gene: TRBJ2-2; CDR3aa: ASSEAVLAGGYTGELF
v_gene: TRBV7-3; abundance: once; j_gene: TRBJ1-1; CDR3aa: ASSRDMNTEAF
v_gene: TRBV11-2; abundance: NA; j_gene: TRBJ1-1; CDR3aa: ASSLDAGANTEAF
v_gene: TRBV5-1; abundance: once; j_gene: TRBJ2-2; CDR3aa: ASSPGQGLEELF
v_gene: TRBV7-2; abundance: NA; j_gene: TRBJ1-5; CDR3aa: ASSFEYSNQPQH
v_gene: TRBV6-5; abundance: once; j_gene: TRBJ2-1; CDR3aa: ASSRSGGSYNEQF
v_gene: TRBV5-1; abundance: NA; j_gene: TRBJ2-1; CDR3aa: ASSLPSGRENSYNEQF
v_gene: TRBV28; abundance: NA; j_gene: TRBJ2-7; CDR3aa: ASSLLGGGLGGRTYEQY
v_gene: TRBV6-1; abundance: NA; j_gene: TRBJ1-5; CDR3aa: ASSEVETGGQPQH
v_gene: TRBV5-1; abundance: NA; j_gene: TRBJ2-7; CDR3aa: ASSSGNRYEQY
v_gene: TRBV5-1; abundance: NA; j_gene: TRBJ2-5; CDR3aa: ASSLDPPRVQETQY
v_gene: TRBV7-9; abundance: once; j_gene: TRBJ2-1; CDR3aa: ASRLGGNEQF
v_gene: TRBV6-4; abundance: NA; j_gene: TRBJ2-3; CDR3aa: ASSEKLAGGTTQY
v_gene: TRBV11-2; abundance: NA; j_gene: TRBJ1-2; CDR3aa: ASSREGYGYT
v_gene: TRBV14; abundance: NA; j_gene: TRBJ2-7; CDR3aa: ASSQVSGLAGGLYEQY
v_gene: TRBV19; abundance: NA; j_gene: TRBJ2-5; CDR3aa: ASSIAWGRLQETQY
v_gene: TRBV5-1; abundance: NA; j_gene: TRBJ2-2; CDR3aa: ASSPGWQGYTGELF
v_gene: TRBV29-1; abundance: NA; j_gene: TRBJ2-5; CDR3aa: SVGGRARQETQY
v_gene: TRBV28; abundance: NA; j_gene: TRBJ2-7; CDR3aa: ASTGSGTSGYEQY
v_gene: TRBV18; abundance: NA; j_gene: TRBJ1-1; CDR3aa: ASSKIPGEAF
v_gene: TRBV23-1; abundance: once; j_gene: TRBJ2-7; CDR3aa: ASSQSSGVGQGANRSPYEQY
v_gene: TRBV10-3; abundance: NA; j_gene: TRBJ1-5; CDR3aa: AISEYGDRVNQPQH
v_gene: TRBV19; abundance: NA; j_gene: TRBJ2-7; CDR3aa: ASSPSRGLEQY
v_gene: TRBV5-1; abundance: NA; j_gene: TRBJ2-1; CDR3aa: ASTPEASSSYNEQF
v_gene: TRBV5-4; abundance: NA; j_gene: TRBJ2-4; CDR3aa: ASSWGATGSSRNIQY
v_gene: TRBV6-1; abundance: NA; j_gene: TRBJ2-3; CDR3aa: ASSEHRVESATQY
v_gene: TRBV29-1; abundance: NA; j_gene: TRBJ2-7; CDR3aa: SVVGDSYEQY
v_gene: TRBV18; abundance: NA; j_gene: TRBJ2-7; CDR3aa: ASSPLSRTSGDYEQY
v_gene: TRBV29-1; abundance: NA; j_gene: TRBJ2-3; CDR3aa: SVEASGSADTQY
v_gene: TRBV5-6; abundance: NA; j_gene: TRBJ2-7; CDR3aa: ASSLATSRTVYEQY
v_gene: TRBV5-1; abundance: once; j_gene: TRBJ1-2; CDR3aa: ASSLQGNYGYT
v_gene: TRBV27; abundance: NA; j_gene: TRBJ2-1; CDR3aa: ASSLLRGVGYNEQF
v_gene: TRBV18; abundance: NA; j_gene: TRBJ1-5; CDR3aa: ASSTGGYHQPQH
v_gene: TRBV5-1; abundance: NA; j_gene: TRBJ1-2; CDR3aa: ASSLEGPREDYGYT
v_gene: TRBV28; abundance: NA; j_gene: TRBJ2-7; CDR3aa: ASSSDRASYEQY
v_gene: TRBV5-1; abundance: NA; j_gene: TRBJ2-7; CDR3aa: ASSLSEYEQY
v_gene: TRBV18; abundance: NA; j_gene: TRBJ2-2; CDR3aa: ASSPATSGRTGELF
v_gene: TRBV9; abundance: NA; j_gene: TRBJ2-1; CDR3aa: ASSVASASNEQF
v_gene: TRBV5-1; abundance: NA; j_gene: TRBJ1-2; CDR3aa: ASSLPDGSYGYT
v_gene: TRBV11-1; abundance: NA; j_gene: TRBJ2-7; CDR3aa: ASSLALAGGYEQY